These 28 T cell receptor beta chains originate from one sample sequenced in a study of naive and memory T cell subsets. An equimolar mix of two oligonucleotides served as the beta constant-region primer for TRBC1 and TRBC2. TCRdb re-called the UMI-ligation and nested PCR reads with MiXCR, one entry per CDR3 protein. Counted here are approximately 21,000 distinct CDR3 sequences, about 11% occurring once; the ten biggest clones make up around 18%. The sequenced material came from central memory CD8+ T cells from blood. The receptors originated from a human donor in good health.

This clonotype showed up many times. This chain uses TRBV28 with TRBJ2-1; D is unresolved. In germline, CDR1 is MDHEN, CDR2 SYDVKM. Trimming shortened V by 2 bases and J by 0 bases, and 8 bases separated the two germline ends. The CDR3 is made up of 15 amino acids. CDR3 region: CASSLERISYNEQFF. CDR3 nucleotides: TGTGCCAGCAGTTTAGAACGGATCTCCTACAATGAGCAGTTCTTC. The variable domain in full, completed from reference TRBV28 and TRBJ2-1, reads DVKVTQSSRYLVKRTGEKVFLECVQDMDHENMFWYRQDPGLGLRLIYFSYDVKMKEKGDIPEGYSVSREKKERFSLILESASTNQTSMYLCASSLERISYNEQFFGPGTRLTVL.

This clonotype counts as medium-sized. This sequence joins TRBV27 and TRBJ1-1; D perhaps matches TRBD1 (5 bases). Trimming shortened V by 7 bases and J by 5 bases, and 17 bases separated the two germline ends. This CDR3 has 14 residues. CDR1 and CDR2 from the germline V gene are MNHEY and SMNVEV (reference sequence). The CDR3 here is CASTLAGRDTEAFF. Written as DNA, the CDR3 is TGTGCCAGCACCCTGGCAGGGCGGGATACTGAAGCTTTCTTT.

This chain joins TRBV2 and TRBJ2-7; D ambiguous. CDR1 is SNHLY, CDR2 FYNNEI, per germline. The CDR3 has 10 residues. Trimming took 8 bases from V and 6 from J, leaving 8 bases between them. The CDR3 loop is CASEGREQYF. DNA for the CDR3: TGTGCCAGCGAAGGGCGCGAGCAGTACTTC.

J is TRBJ2-5 and V is TRBV7-9, with 12 nucleotides matching TRBD2. Germline lookup yields CDR1 SEHNR and CDR2 FQNEAQ (reference sequence). This CDR3 is built from 16 residues. Unmatched junction bases numbered 6, after V lost 4 bases and J lost 3 bases. CDR3: CASSSTSGRGKETQYF. CDR3 nucleotide sequence: TGTGCCAGCAGCTCGACTAGCGGGAGAGGGAAAGAGACCCAGTACTTC. Combining the CDR3 with reference TRBV7-9 and TRBJ2-5 gives the whole variable domain DTGVSQNPRHKITKRGQNVTFRCDPISEHNRLYWYRQTLGQGPEFLTYFQNEAQLEKSRLLSDRFSAERPKGSFSTLEIQRTEQGDSAMYLCASSSTSGRGKETQYFGPGTRLLVL.

This clonotype was found many times. The chain couples TRBV15 to TRBJ2-5, with TRBD2 identical over 9 bases. Trimming cost V 1 base and J 1 base; bases outside gene matches: 4. Germline CDR1 is LNHNV and CDR2 is YYDKDF (reference sequence). The CDR3 is made up of 16 amino acids. The CDR3 sequence is CATSRGLAGSQETQYF. CDR3 nucleotides: TGTGCCACCAGCAGAGGCCTAGCGGGATCCCAAGAGACCCAGTACTTC.

The rearrangement uses TRBV15 and TRBJ1-5; D remains unclear. The germline V and J ends were trimmed by 8 bases and 3 bases, with 14 bases remaining between them. This CDR3 has 14 amino acids. Germline CDR1 reads LNHNV; CDR2 reads YYDKDF (reference sequence). The CDR3 region has the DNA TGTGCCACCGGAGTAGGGAGTACCAATCAGCCCCAGCATTTT. Protein: CATGVGSTNQPQHF.

This clonotype was observed at least ten times. The chain uses TRBV27 and TRBJ2-4; D may match TRBD1 or TRBD2 (5 bases each). Germline V CDR1 and CDR2: MNHEY, SMNVEV (reference sequence). The CDR3 is 14 residues long. Deletions cut 5 bases from V and 0 bases from J, with 8 bases between. The CDR3 region has the DNA TGTGCCAGCAGTAGGGACGTAGCCAAAAACATTCAGTACTTC. It translates to CASSRDVAKNIQYF.

The J gene is TRBJ2-7, the V gene TRBV7-2; D gene uncertain. CDR1 is SGHTA, CDR2 FQGNSA, per germline. The germline V and J ends were trimmed by 1 base and 2 bases, with 9 bases remaining between them. CDR3 size: 14 residues. The CDR3 loop reads CASSLVGIAYEQYF. CDR3 DNA: TGTGCCAGCAGCTTAGTTGGGATCGCCTACGAGCAGTACTTC.

The sample holds many counts of this clonotype. The rearrangement joins TRBV5-1 to TRBJ1-4; D gene ambiguous. Trimming shortened V by 0 bases and J by 7 bases, and 10 bases separated the two germline ends. This CDR3 contains 14 residues. The germline gives CDR1 SGHRS, CDR2 YFSETQ. CDR3 region: CASSLVGLSEKLFF. The CDR3 nucleotides read TGCGCCAGCAGCTTGGTCGGGTTGAGTGAAAAACTGTTTTTT.

The V gene is TRBV20-1, the J gene TRBJ2-7, with TRBD2 identical over 7 bases. Germline-derived CDR1 and CDR2 are DFQATT and SNEGSKA (reference sequence). This CDR3 has 12 residues. Germline trimming cut 2 bases from V and 4 bases from J; bases unmatched to any gene: 2. The CDR3 sequence is CSARLADYEQYF. The CDR3 nucleotides are TGCAGTGCTAGACTAGCGGATTACGAGCAGTACTTC.

This clonotype was observed a handful of times. The rearrangement joins TRBV5-1 to TRBJ2-5; D remains unclear. The CDR3 has 14 amino acids. V was trimmed by 0 bases and J by 0 bases, leaving 6 bases between them. Germline V gives CDR1 SGHRS, CDR2 YFSETQ. The CDR3 nucleotides are TGCGCCAGCAGCTTGGTCGGTTACCAAGAGACCCAGTACTTC. Amino acid sequence: CASSLVGYQETQYF.

This clonotype was seen ten or more times. The CDR3 is CASSLSAGADTQYF. The CDR3 DNA follows: TGTGCCAGCAGTTTATCGGCCGGGGCAGATACGCAGTATTTT. V gene TRBV27 combines with J gene TRBJ2-3; weak D call: TRBD2 (5 bases). Deletions cut 0 bases from V and 4 bases from J, with 8 bases between. Germline V gives CDR1 MNHEY, CDR2 SMNVEV (reference sequence). The CDR3 length is 14 residues.

This clonotype was detected only once. With a much larger clone just one base away, this may be a read error. For the CDR3, the DNA is TGTGCCAGCAGTGACGGAACAGGCACAGATACGCAGTATTTT. This codes for CASSDGTGTDTQYF. The rearrangement joins TRBV6-4 to TRBJ2-3; D ambiguous. The CDR3 sequence is 14 residues long. Germline CDR1 MRHNA, CDR2 SNTAGT. V lost 2 bases, J lost 1 base, and 7 bases lay in between.

The table lists this clonotype with a few counts. This chain joins TRBV7-9 and TRBJ2-7; the D is unclear. Germline values: CDR1 SEHNR, CDR2 FQNEAQ (reference sequence). The V and J ends lost 4 bases and 6 bases respectively, with 10 bases between them. There are 12 residues in the CDR3. In DNA, the CDR3 is TGTGCCAGCAGCTCCGACGAGATCGAGCAGTACTTC. Translating gives CASSSDEIEQYF.

Only a few counts were recorded for this clonotype. This chain uses TRBV3-1 with TRBJ2-7, with 12 bases aligning to TRBD2. The CDR3 is 14 amino acids. CDR1 and CDR2 (germline): LGHDT, YNNKEL (reference sequence). V gave up 4 bases and J gave up 6 bases; unmatched junction bases: 4. The CDR3 nucleotides read TGTGCCAGCAGCCCTACGGGACTAGCGGGCGAGCAGTACTTC. Amino acids: CASSPTGLAGEQYF.

This clonotype has a count of ten or more. V and J are TRBV15 and TRBJ1-1, with TRBD1 as a possible D gene (6 bases). Per germline, CDR1 LNHNV and CDR2 YYDKDF (reference sequence). This CDR3 has 15 residues. Trimming took off 5 bases at V and 6 bases at J, with 19 bases between the two ends. In DNA form, the CDR3 reads TGTGCCACCAGCCCCGAGACAGGTCGGTGGGCTGAAGCTTTCTTT. It specifies CATSPETGRWAEAFF.

Only one count was recorded for this clonotype. One base away lies a much larger clone, so this may be a sequencing read error. V and J are TRBV9 and TRBJ2-3, with D perhaps TRBD1 or TRBD2 (5 bases each). V dropped 5 bases and J dropped 1 base, with 8 bases sitting between them. Germline CDR1 SGDLS, CDR2 YYNGEE. The CDR3 runs to 13 residues. The CDR3 loop reads CASRGTGTDTQYF. CDR3 coding DNA: TGTGCCAGCAGGGGGACCGGCACAGATACGCAGTATTTT.

This clonotype was picked up a small number of times. This chain uses TRBV9 with TRBJ2-7; unclear D gene. V was pared by 0 bases and J by 2 bases, with 6 bases between. This CDR3 region has 13 residues. Germline CDR1 SGDLS, CDR2 YYNGEE. CDR3 DNA: TGTGCCAGCAGCGTAGGAGATACCTACGAGCAGTACTTC. It codes for CASSVGDTYEQYF.

This clonotype was seen many times. The J gene is TRBJ2-7, the V gene TRBV9; D tentatively reads TRBD1 or TRBD2 (5 bases each). CDR1 and CDR2 from the germline V gene are SGDLS and YYNGEE. This CDR3 contains 13 residues. The germline V and J ends were trimmed by 4 bases and 5 bases, with 13 bases remaining between them. The DNA of the CDR3 is TGTGCCAGCAGCAAGGGTGGGGGAGACGAGCAGTACTTC. This sequence encodes CASSKGGGDEQYF.

The count of this clonotype is one. The gene calls are TRBV6-6 and TRBJ2-1; possible D gene TRBD1, 5 bases. The V gene lost 6 bases and the J gene lost 5 bases, with 11 bases spanning the gap. CDR3 length: 13 residues. From germline, CDR1 is MNHNY and CDR2 SVGAGI (reference sequence). The CDR3 DNA is TGTGCCAGCAGAGATGGACAAAACAATGAGCAGTTCTTC. It specifies CASRDGQNNEQFF.

This clonotype was counted at least ten times. The genes are TRBV5-5 and TRBJ2-5; D might be TRBD1 (6 bases). V lost 0 bases and J 2 bases, leaving 11 bases between the germline ends. Per the germline V gene, CDR1 is SGHKS and CDR2 is YYEKEE (reference sequence). The CDR3 spans 15 residues. The CDR3 is CASSLGDIIQETQYF. In nucleotides, the CDR3 is TGTGCCAGCAGCTTGGGGGACATCATACAAGAGACCCAGTACTTC.

This clonotype was seen repeatedly, ten times or more. V is TRBV6-1 and J is TRBJ2-3; 13 nucleotides agree with TRBD2. The CDR3 runs to 15 residues. Per the germline V gene, CDR1 is MNHNS and CDR2 is SASEGT. The V segment lost 5 bases and the J segment 5 bases; nucleotides outside the gene matches: 4. This CDR3 is CASSRTSGSGDTQYF. In nucleotides, the CDR3 is TGTGCCAGCAGTCGGACTAGCGGGAGCGGAGATACGCAGTATTTT.

This clonotype was seen a handful of times. V is TRBV7-2 and J is TRBJ2-1, with 7 bases lining up with TRBD2. The CDR3 spans 16 residues. J was trimmed by 5 bases and V by 4 bases; bases with no gene match: 11. Germline V gene sequence: CDR1 SGHTA, CDR2 FQGNSA. CDR3 nucleotides: TGTGCCAGCAGCTGGACCTCAGCGGGATCCAACAATGAGCAGTTCTTC. It is translated as CASSWTSAGSNNEQFF.

By frequency in the sample, this clonotype is large (0.1 to 1%). CDR3 coding DNA: TGTGCCAGCAGTACCAGGGGGCGCACAGATACGCAGTATTTT. It translates to CASSTRGRTDTQYF. The V call is TRBV27, the J call TRBJ2-3, with 8 bases fitting TRBD1. The CDR3 runs 14 residues. V dropped 5 bases and J dropped 1; count of bases not matched to a gene: 2. The germline gives CDR1 MNHEY, CDR2 SMNVEV (reference sequence).

This clonotype was recorded at least ten times. The J gene is TRBJ2-1, the V gene TRBV6-4; possibly TRBD1 or TRBD2 for D (6 bases each). Germline V gene data show CDR1 as MRHNA and CDR2 as SNTAGT. The CDR3 sequence is 14 residues long. The V end was cut by 5 bases, the J end by 8 bases, with 16 bases between. The CDR3: CASSKTGAGDEQFF. The DNA of the CDR3 is TGTGCCAGCAGTAAGACGGGGGCTGGCGATGAGCAGTTCTTC.

The table lists this clonotype with many counts. This rearrangement joins TRBV4-3 to TRBJ2-3; 8 bases match TRBD2. CDR1 and CDR2 (germline): LGHNA, YSLEER. Trimming removed 0 bases from V and 3 bases from J; junction bases left unmatched: 2. This CDR3 contains 15 residues. CDR3 nucleotide sequence: TGCGCCAGCAGCCAAGAGCGGGAGGCTACAGATACGCAGTATTTT. Its protein is CASSQEREATDTQYF.

V is TRBV30 and J is TRBJ1-1; D gene ambiguous. V shed 1 base and J shed 2 bases, with 5 bases lying between them. Per germline, CDR1 GTSNPN and CDR2 SVGIG (reference sequence). The CDR3 contains 12 residues. CDR3 nucleotides: TGTGCCTGGAGTGACAGTAACACTGAAGCTTTCTTT. Protein: CAWSDSNTEAFF.

This clonotype was counted only a few times. The chain uses TRBV29-1 and TRBJ1-2; TRBD1 matches at 8 bases. Trimming took 1 base from V and 7 from J; bases not matched to a gene: 8. This CDR3 is built from 14 residues. Looked up from germline, CDR1 is SQVTM and CDR2 is ANQGSEA. The CDR3 spells CSVEVGTGLGGYTF. CDR3 DNA sequence: TGCAGCGTTGAAGTGGGGACAGGCCTGGGTGGCTACACCTTC.